This T cell receptor beta chain was captured in a study of vaccination effects on CD4 cells after COVID-19. Study background: From a couple of convalescent patients, samples were taken 16 days and one week before vaccination.

Antigen-specific CD4+ T cells were expanded (with viral peptide pools) by the ViraFEST assay ahead of sequencing. Having been cultured for 10 days, the cells underwent CD4+ T cell isolation. The infection with SARS-CoV-2 (confirmed by PCR) occurred in this person between March and December 2020. The CDR3 covers 13 residues. Trimming took 2 bases from V and 2 from J, leaving 6 bases between them. The data were produced by immunoSEQ multiplex PCR, yet TCRdb's version contains in-frame clones alone and is incomplete. The sample carries approximately 37,000 clones, 73% recorded once. Details on this clone: The antigen is unknown.

This receptor was obtained from a human donor who had a prior SARS-CoV-2 infection. The sample here was CD4+ T cells from PBMCs cultured with a peptide pool, taken before COVID-19 vaccination. This sequence joins TRBV12-3 or TRBV12-4 and TRBJ2-5; no clear D. CDR3 protein: CASSLPAQETQYF. The DNA for the CDR3 is TGTGCCAGCAGTTTACCGGCGCAAGAGACCCAGTACTTC.